This TCR beta chain emerged from a study of early stage breast cancer tumors. Here immunoSEQ multiplex PCR was the method, and the copy in TCRdb shows in-frame clones only, minus some. The sample lists approximately 6,100 clones, about 73% occurring once. The V gene end was trimmed by 6 bases and the J gene end by 0 bases; junction bases not matched to a gene: 11. Germline loops: CDR1 MDHEN, CDR2 SYDVKM. CDR3 length: 16 residues. Material: normal breast tissue next to the tumor. This TCR came from a person aged 70 to 85 with breast cancer. The chain carries TRBV28 and TRBJ2-7; 7 bases match TRBD2. The CDR3 DNA sequence: TGTGCCAGCAGCCCGAGAGCGGGGCCCCTCTCCTACGAGCAGTACTTC. This sequence encodes CASSPRAGPLSYEQYF.